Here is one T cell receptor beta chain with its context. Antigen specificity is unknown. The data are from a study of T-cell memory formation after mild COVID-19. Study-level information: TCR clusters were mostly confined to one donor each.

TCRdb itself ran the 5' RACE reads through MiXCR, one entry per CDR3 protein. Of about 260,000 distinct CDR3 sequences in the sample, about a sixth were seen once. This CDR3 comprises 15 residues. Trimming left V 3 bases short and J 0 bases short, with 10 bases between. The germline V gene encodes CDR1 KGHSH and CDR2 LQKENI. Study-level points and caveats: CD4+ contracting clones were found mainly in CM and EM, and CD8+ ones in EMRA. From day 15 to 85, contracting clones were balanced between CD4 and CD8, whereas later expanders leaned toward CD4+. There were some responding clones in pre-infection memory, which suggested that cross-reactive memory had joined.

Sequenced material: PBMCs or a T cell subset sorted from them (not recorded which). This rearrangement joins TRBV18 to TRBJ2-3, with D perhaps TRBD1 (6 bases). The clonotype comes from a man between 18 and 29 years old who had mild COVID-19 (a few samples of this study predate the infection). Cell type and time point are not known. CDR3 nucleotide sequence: TGTGCCAGCTCACCGTACAGGGAGAGCACAGATACGCAGTATTTT. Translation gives CASSPYRESTDTQYF.